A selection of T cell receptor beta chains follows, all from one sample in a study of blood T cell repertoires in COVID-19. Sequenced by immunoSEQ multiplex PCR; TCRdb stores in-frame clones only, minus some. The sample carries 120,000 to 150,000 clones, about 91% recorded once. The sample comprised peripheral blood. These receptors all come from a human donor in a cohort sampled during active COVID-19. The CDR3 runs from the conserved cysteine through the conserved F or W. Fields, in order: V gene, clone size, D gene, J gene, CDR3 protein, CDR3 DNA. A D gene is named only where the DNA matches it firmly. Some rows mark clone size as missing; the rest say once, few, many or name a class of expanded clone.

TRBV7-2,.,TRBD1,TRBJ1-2,CASSFTGAHLAVGYGYTF,TGTGCCAGCAGCTTCACAGGGGCTCACCTCGCGGTGGGCTATGGCTACACCTTC
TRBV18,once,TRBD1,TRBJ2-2,CASSPWTGTNTGELFF,TGTGCCAGCTCACCCTGGACAGGGACGAACACCGGGGAGCTGTTTTTT
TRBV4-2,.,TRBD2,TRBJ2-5,CASSDLAGGQETQYF,TGTGCCAGCAGCGATCTAGCGGGGGGCCAAGAGACCCAGTACTTC
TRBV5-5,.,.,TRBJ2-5,CASSPVRYQETQYF,TGTGCCAGCAGCCCGGTTCGGTACCAAGAGACCCAGTACTTC
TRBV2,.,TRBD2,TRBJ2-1,CASSRSGTTLDEQFF,TGTGCCAGCAGTCGATCCGGGACTACACTCGATGAGCAGTTCTTC
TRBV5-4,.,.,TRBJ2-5,CASSLDAEGPAETQYF,TGTGCCAGCAGCTTGGATGCGGAGGGGCCTGCGGAGACCCAGTACTTC
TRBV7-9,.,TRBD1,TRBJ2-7,CASSPRTGTSYEQYF,TGTGCCAGCAGTCCTCGGACAGGCACGTCCTACGAGCAGTACTTC
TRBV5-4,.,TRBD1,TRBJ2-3,CASSYLIGQGIDTQYF,TGTGCCAGCAGCTACTTGATCGGACAGGGGATAGATACGCAGTATTTT
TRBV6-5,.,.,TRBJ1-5,CASSIQGGRPQHF,TGTGCCAGCAGTATACAGGGTGGTCGGCCCCAGCATTTT
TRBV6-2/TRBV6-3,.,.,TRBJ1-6,CASSHPSAVMNSPLHF,TGTGCCAGCAGTCACCCGTCTGCGGTGATGAATTCACCCCTCCACTTT
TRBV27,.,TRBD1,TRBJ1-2,CASSTTGGGDGYTF,TGTGCCAGCAGTACTACAGGGGGCGGGGATGGCTACACCTTC
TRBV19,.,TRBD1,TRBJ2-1,CASKDEGANEQFF,TGTGCCAGCAAAGATGAGGGGGCCAATGAGCAGTTCTTC
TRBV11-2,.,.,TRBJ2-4,CASSHPGRAKNIQYF,TGTGCCAGCAGCCACCCTGGTCGGGCCAAAAACATTCAGTACTTC
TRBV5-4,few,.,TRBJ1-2,CASSLRGNYGYTF,TGTGCCAGCAGCTTGAGAGGGAACTATGGCTACACCTTC
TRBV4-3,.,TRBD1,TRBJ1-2,CASSQGRGQPYGYTF,TGCGCCAGCAGCCAAGGCCGGGGACAGCCGTATGGCTACACCTTC
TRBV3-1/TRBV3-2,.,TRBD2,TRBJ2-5,CASSQGAGEETQYF,TGTGCCAGCAGCCAAGGGGCGGGGGAAGAGACCCAGTACTTC
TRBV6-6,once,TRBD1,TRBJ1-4,CASSRTGAGGEKLFF,TGTGCCAGCAGTAGGACAGGGGCAGGTGGTGAAAAACTGTTTTTT
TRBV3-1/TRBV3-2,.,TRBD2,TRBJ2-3,CASSWTSGSTDTQYF,TGTGCCAGCAGCTGGACTAGCGGGAGCACAGATACGCAGTATTTT
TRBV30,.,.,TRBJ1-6,CAWSPEGGWKSNSPLHF,TGTGCCTGGAGCCCAGAGGGCGGCTGGAAATCGAATTCACCCCTCCACTTT
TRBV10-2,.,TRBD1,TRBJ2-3,CASRTGDTDTQYF,TGCGCCAGCAGGACAGGGGACACAGATACGCAGTATTTT
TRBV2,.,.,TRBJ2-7,CASSEAGEQYF,TGTGCCAGCAGTGAGGCAGGGGAGCAGTACTTC
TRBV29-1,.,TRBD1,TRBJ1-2,CSVEASGGGYTF,TGCAGCGTTGAAGCCTCAGGGGGCGGCTACACCTTC
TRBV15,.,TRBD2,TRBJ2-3,CATSTRGAAGVGDTQYF,TGTGCCACCAGCACGCGGGGGGCGGCAGGGGTTGGAGATACGCAGTATTTT
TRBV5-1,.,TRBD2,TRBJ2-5,CASSSGTSGGALETQYF,TGCGCCAGCAGCTCTGGGACTAGCGGGGGGGCCCTGGAGACCCAGTACTTC
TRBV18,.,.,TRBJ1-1,CASSPPGGPLNTEAFF,TGTGCCAGCTCACCACCCGGGGGACCACTGAACACTGAAGCTTTCTTT
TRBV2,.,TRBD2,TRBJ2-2,CASRGLRGGLGGELFF,TGTGCCAGCAGAGGCTTGCGGGGGGGCCTCGGCGGGGAGCTGTTTTTT
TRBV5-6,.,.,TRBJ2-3,CASSTSRDTQYF,TGTGCCAGCAGCACCTCTAGGGATACGCAGTATTTT
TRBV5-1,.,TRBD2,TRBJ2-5,CASSPGPGLAGVETQYF,TGCGCCAGCAGCCCCGGCCCGGGACTAGCGGGGGTGGAGACCCAGTACTTC
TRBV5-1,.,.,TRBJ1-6,CASSPGLRKGYNSPLHF,TGCGCCAGCAGCCCGGGACTCCGTAAGGGATATAATTCACCCCTCCACTTT
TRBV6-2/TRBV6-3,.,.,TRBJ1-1,CASSYGRTVTNTEAFF,TGTGCCAGCAGTTACGGAAGGACAGTTACCAACACTGAAGCTTTCTTT
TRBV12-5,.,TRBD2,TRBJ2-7,CASGLVTGGGEQYF,TGTGCTAGTGGTTTGGTAACGGGAGGGGGCGAGCAGTACTTC